These 15 T cell receptor beta chains were sequenced from one sample in a study of CD8 T cells in Susac syndrome (dated by TCRdb to between 2017 and 2020). The library relied on the immunoSEQ multiplex PCR assay. RNA was extracted with the RNeasy kit and roughly 0.5 to 1 ug was reverse transcribed using random hexamers. Using fastp trimming at Q25 and MiXCR clonotype assembly, TCRdb reanalyzed the public sequencing data and kept in-frame beta chains. Merged by CDR3 protein, the rows form single entries marked with the most common genes and DNA. The sample table contains about 190,000 distinct CDR3 sequences; only one count was recorded for about 95% of them. Around 0.16% of the sample rests with the top ten. The sequenced material came from CD8+ T cells from PBMCs. The receptors here all came from a human donor with Susac syndrome.

This chain joins TRBV7-8 and TRBJ1-2; a possible D gene is TRBD1 (5 bases). The germline V gene encodes CDR1 SGHVS and CDR2 FQNEAQ. The CDR3 length is 13 residues. Deletions cut 1 base from V and 4 bases from J, with 7 bases between. DNA of the CDR3: TGTGCCAGCAGCTTAGGACAGAGCTATGGCTACACCTTC. Translated, it gives CASSLGQSYGYTF.

The gene calls are TRBV4-1 and TRBJ1-3; D uncertain. The CDR3 is 16 residues long. Germline CDR1 is MGHRA and CDR2 is YSYEKL. V was trimmed by 3 bases and J by 1 base, leaving 13 bases between them. In DNA form, the CDR3 reads TGCGCCAGCAGCCATCCTTCCCAGGTGTCTGGAAACACCATATATTTT. Encoded protein: CASSHPSQVSGNTIYF.

The table lists this clonotype with a count of one. The V and J genes are TRBV7-9 and TRBJ1-1, with D maybe TRBD1 (5 bases). V lost 11 bases, J lost 1 base, and 14 bases lay in between. From germline, CDR1 is SEHNR and CDR2 FQNEAQ (reference sequence). The CDR3 is 13 amino acids. The DNA for the CDR3 is TGTGCCGGGGGGGACGGCCGGAACACTGAAGCTTTCTTT. Translating gives CAGGDGRNTEAFF.

The genes are TRBV20-1 and TRBJ2-3; 11 nucleotides match TRBD2. V shed 3 bases and J 5 bases; nucleotides not matched to a gene: 7. The CDR3 sequence is 15 residues long. Germline-derived CDR1 and CDR2 are DFQATT and SNEGSKA (reference sequence). The CDR3 reads CSASRSSGRVDTQYF. In DNA, the CDR3 is TGCAGTGCTAGTCGAAGTAGCGGGAGGGTAGATACGCAGTATTTT.

The chain recombines TRBV20-1 with TRBJ1-2, with 8 nucleotides matching TRBD1. The CDR3 covers 12 residues. CDR1 is DFQATT and CDR2 is SNEGSKA in the germline V gene (reference sequence). V lost 0 bases to trimming and J lost 8 bases; unmatched junction nucleotides: 2. CDR3 in amino acids: CSARDTGGGYTF. The DNA of the CDR3 is TGCAGTGCTAGAGATACAGGGGGAGGCTACACCTTC.

The chain uses TRBV5-1 and TRBJ2-1, with 9 positions matching TRBD2. V was pared by 4 bases and J by 7 bases, with 6 bases of the junction left unmatched. Germline loops: CDR1 SGHRS, CDR2 YFSETQ. This CDR3 has 14 amino acids. CDR3 region: CASSLSGGGNEQFF. The CDR3 bases are TGCGCCAGCAGCCTTAGCGGGGGAGGGAATGAGCAGTTCTTC.

V and J are TRBV4-2 and TRBJ2-1; D unclear. Germline CDR1 reads LGHNA; CDR2 reads YNFKEQ. There are 15 residues in the CDR3. The germline V and J ends were trimmed by 2 bases and 0 bases, with 8 bases remaining between them. The CDR3 coding sequence is TGTGCCAGCAGCCAAATTGCTTCCTCCTACAATGAGCAGTTCTTC. This translates into CASSQIASSYNEQFF.

This sequence joins TRBV19 and TRBJ2-1, with 7 nucleotides matching TRBD1. The CDR3 extends over 16 amino acids. Per germline, CDR1 LNHDA and CDR2 SQIVND (reference sequence). V lost 5 bases to trimming and J lost 4 bases; unmatched junction nucleotides: 11. In nucleotides, the CDR3 is TGTGCCAGTAGTCCACAGACAGGGTCCGGATACAATGAGCAGTTCTTC. Translating it yields CASSPQTGSGYNEQFF.

This sequence joins TRBV12-3 or TRBV12-4 and TRBJ1-5, with 9 positions matching TRBD1. The V segment lost 5 bases and the J segment 5 bases; nucleotides outside the gene matches: 10. The CDR3 is made up of 16 amino acids. The CDR3 region has the DNA TGTGCCAGCAGTCCGATACAGGGGGCGGTGGATCAGCCCCAGCATTTT. It yields the protein CASSPIQGAVDQPQHF.

This rearrangement joins TRBV5-1 to TRBJ2-1; no definite D call. Trimming removed 0 bases at V and 7 bases at J, with 11 bases between. Germline-derived CDR1 and CDR2 are SGHRS and YFSETQ. There are 14 residues in the CDR3. The CDR3: CASSLAAFGNEQFF. In DNA, the CDR3 is TGCGCCAGCAGCTTGGCAGCGTTTGGAAATGAGCAGTTCTTC.

This sequence joins TRBV6-1 and TRBJ2-7, with TRBD1 matching over 7 bases. CDR1 is MNHNS, CDR2 SASEGT, per germline. Trimming removed 7 bases from V and 3 bases from J; junction bases left unmatched: 9. This CDR3 contains 14 residues. The CDR3 coding sequence is TGTGCCAGCACAATTTCGGGACAGAACTACGAGCAGTACTTC. Its protein product is CASTISGQNYEQYF.

The rearrangement uses TRBV7-2 and TRBJ2-2, with 10 bases identical to TRBD2. V lost 5 bases and J lost 4; bases outside the gene matches: 4. The CDR3 contains 15 residues. Germline V gene lookup returns CDR1 SGHTA and CDR2 FQGNSA. CDR3 loop: CASSRAGGFTGELFF. In DNA form, the CDR3 reads TGTGCCAGCAGCCGAGCGGGGGGGTTCACCGGGGAGCTGTTTTTT.

This rearrangement joins TRBV4-1 to TRBJ2-7, with D possibly matching TRBD1 (6 bases). CDR1 and CDR2 (germline): MGHRA, YSYEKL. The CDR3 extends over 19 amino acids. V was trimmed by 0 bases and J by 2 bases, leaving 23 bases between them. The CDR3 is CASSQEGAGRTTNTYEQYF. The CDR3 DNA sequence: TGCGCCAGCAGCCAAGAGGGGGCTGGGCGGACCACTAATACCTACGAGCAGTACTTC.

V and J are TRBV12-3 or TRBV12-4 and TRBJ2-7, with D hard to call. Trimming left V 7 bases short and J 1 base short, with 8 bases between. CDR3 length equals 12 residues. The CDR3 sequence: CASTRTSYEQYF. CDR3 nucleotide sequence: TGTGCCAGCACCAGAACTTCCTACGAGCAGTACTTC.

The chain carries TRBV29-1 and TRBJ1-1; 12 bases line up with TRBD1. The CDR3 is made up of 16 amino acids. After removal of 7 bases from V and 6 bases from J, the junction contained 15 bases not matched to a gene. Germline loops: CDR1 SQVTM, CDR2 ANQGSEA. The CDR3, as DNA: TGCAGCGCCACTCTGGGACAGGGGGCCAATTGGGCTGAAGCTTTCTTT. This sequence encodes CSATLGQGANWAEAFF.